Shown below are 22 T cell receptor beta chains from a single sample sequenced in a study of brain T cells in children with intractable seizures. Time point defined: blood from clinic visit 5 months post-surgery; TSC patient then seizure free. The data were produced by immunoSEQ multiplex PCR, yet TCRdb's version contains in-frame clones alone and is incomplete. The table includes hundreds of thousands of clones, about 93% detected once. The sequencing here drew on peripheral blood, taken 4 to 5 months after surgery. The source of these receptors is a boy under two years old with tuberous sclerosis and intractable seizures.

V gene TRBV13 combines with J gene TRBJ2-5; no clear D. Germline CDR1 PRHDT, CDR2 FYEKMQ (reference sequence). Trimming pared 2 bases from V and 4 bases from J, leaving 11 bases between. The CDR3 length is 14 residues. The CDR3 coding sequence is TGTGCCAGCAGCTTACGGTTAGGGCGAGAGACCCAGTACTTC. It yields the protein CASSLRLGRETQYF.

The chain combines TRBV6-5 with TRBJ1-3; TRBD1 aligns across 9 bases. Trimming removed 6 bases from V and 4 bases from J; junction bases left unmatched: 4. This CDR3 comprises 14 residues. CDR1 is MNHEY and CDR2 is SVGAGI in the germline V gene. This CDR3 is CASRGTGQGNTIYF. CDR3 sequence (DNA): TGTGCCAGCAGAGGGACAGGGCAGGGAAACACCATATATTTT.

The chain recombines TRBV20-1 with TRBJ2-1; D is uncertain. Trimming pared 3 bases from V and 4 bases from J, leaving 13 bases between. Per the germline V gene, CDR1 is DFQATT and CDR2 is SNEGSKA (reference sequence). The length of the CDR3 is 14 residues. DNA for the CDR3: TGCAGTGCTAGTGCGATCCCTTTATACAATGAGCAGTTCTTC. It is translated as CSASAIPLYNEQFF.

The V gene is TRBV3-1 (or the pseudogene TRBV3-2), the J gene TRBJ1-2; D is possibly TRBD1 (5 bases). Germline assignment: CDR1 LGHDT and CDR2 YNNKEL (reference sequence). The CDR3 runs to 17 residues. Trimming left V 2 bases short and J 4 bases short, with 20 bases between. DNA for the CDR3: TGTGCCAGCAGCCAACGGGGCGGTACCCTAGTGGGCTATGGCTACACCTTC. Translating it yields CASSQRGGTLVGYGYTF.

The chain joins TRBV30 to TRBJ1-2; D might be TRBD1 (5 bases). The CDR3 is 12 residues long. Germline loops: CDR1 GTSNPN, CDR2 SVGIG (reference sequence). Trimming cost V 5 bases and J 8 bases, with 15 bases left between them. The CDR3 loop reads CAWDPGRRGYTF. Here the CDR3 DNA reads TGTGCCTGGGACCCAGGGAGGCGAGGCTACACCTTC.

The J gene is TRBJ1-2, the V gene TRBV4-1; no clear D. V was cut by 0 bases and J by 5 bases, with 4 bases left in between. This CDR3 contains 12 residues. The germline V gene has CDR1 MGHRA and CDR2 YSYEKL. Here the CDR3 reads CASSQDQYGYTF. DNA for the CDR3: TGCGCCAGCAGCCAAGATCAGTATGGCTACACCTTC.

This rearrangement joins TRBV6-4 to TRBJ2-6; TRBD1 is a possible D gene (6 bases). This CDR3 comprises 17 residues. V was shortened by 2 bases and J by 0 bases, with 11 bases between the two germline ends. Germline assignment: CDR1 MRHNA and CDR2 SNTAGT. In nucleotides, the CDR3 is TGTGCCAGCAGTGACGAATACAGGGCCTCTGGGGCCAACGTCCTGACTTTC. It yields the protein CASSDEYRASGANVLTF.

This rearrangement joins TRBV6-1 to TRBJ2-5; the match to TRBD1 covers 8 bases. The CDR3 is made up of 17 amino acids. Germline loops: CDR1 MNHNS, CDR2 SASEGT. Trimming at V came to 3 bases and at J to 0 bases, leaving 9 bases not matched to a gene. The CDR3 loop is CASSDLTRGRDQETQYF. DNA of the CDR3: TGTGCCAGCAGTGACTTGACCAGGGGGCGAGACCAAGAGACCCAGTACTTC.

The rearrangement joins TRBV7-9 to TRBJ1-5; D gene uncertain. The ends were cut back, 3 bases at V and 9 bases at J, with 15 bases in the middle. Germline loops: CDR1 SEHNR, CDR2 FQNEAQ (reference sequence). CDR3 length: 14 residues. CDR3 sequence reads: CASSLGTSPGPQHF. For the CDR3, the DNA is TGTGCCAGCAGCTTGGGCACCTCCCCCGGGCCCCAGCATTTT.

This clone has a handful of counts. The CDR3 loop is CSVMTGSNQPQHF. The CDR3 DNA is TGCAGCGTTATGACAGGGAGCAATCAGCCCCAGCATTTT. This chain uses TRBV29-1 with TRBJ1-5, with 7 bases identical to TRBD1. There are 13 residues in the CDR3. Germline CDR1 is SQVTM and CDR2 is ANQGSEA. The J segment lost 1 base and the V segment lost 5 bases, leaving 2 bases of the junction unmatched.

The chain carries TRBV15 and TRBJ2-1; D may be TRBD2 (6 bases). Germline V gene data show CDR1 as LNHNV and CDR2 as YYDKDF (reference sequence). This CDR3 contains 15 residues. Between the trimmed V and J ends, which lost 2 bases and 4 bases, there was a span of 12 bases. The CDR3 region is CATSRFSGTYNEQFF. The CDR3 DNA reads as TGTGCCACCAGCAGATTCTCCGGGACTTACAATGAGCAGTTCTTC.

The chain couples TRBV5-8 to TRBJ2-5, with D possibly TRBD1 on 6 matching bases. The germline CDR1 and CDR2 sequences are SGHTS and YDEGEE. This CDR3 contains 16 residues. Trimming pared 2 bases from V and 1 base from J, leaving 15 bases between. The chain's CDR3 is CASSFRDTPIQETQYF. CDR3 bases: TGTGCCAGCAGCTTTAGGGACACTCCGATCCAAGAGACCCAGTACTTC. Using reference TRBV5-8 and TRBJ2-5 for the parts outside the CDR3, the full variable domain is EAGVTQSPTHLIKTRGQQATLRCSPISGHTSVYWYQQALGLGLQFLLWYDEGEERNRGNFPPRFSGRQFPNYSSELNVNALELEDSALYLCASSFRDTPIQETQYFGPGTRLLVL.

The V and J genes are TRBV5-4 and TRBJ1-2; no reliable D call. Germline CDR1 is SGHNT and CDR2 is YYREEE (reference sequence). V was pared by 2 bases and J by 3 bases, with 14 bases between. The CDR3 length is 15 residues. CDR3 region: CASSLVEFPYYGYTF. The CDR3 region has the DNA TGTGCCAGCAGCTTAGTAGAGTTTCCCTACTATGGCTACACCTTC.

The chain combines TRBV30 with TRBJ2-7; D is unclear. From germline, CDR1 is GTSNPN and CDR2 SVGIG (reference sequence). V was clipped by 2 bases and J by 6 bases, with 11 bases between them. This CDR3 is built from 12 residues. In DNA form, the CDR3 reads TGTGCCTGGAGTCTAAATTATCGCGAGCAGTACTTC. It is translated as CAWSLNYREQYF.

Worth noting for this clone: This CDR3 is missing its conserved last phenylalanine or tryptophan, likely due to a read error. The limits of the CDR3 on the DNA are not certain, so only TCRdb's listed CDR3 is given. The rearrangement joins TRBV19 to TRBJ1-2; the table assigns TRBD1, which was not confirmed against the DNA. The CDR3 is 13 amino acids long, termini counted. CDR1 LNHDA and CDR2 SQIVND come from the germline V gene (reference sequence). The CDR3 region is CASSVSTTGLAAV.

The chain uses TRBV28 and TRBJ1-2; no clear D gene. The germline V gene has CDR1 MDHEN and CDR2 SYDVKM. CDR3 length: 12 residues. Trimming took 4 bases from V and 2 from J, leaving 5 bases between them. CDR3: CASSSRNYGYTF. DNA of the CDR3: TGTGCCAGCAGTTCTCGGAACTATGGCTACACCTTC.

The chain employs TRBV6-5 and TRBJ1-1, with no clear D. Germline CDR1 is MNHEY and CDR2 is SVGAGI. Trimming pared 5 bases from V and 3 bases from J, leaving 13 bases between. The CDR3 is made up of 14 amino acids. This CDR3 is CASSHPRRDTEAFF. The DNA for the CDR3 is TGTGCCAGCAGTCATCCCCGAAGGGACACTGAAGCTTTCTTT.

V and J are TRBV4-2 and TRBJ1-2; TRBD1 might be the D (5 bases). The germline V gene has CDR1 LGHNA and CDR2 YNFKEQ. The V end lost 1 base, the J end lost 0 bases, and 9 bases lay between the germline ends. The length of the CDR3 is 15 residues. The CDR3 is CASSQGEGANYGYTF. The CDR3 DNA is TGTGCCAGCAGCCAAGGAGAAGGGGCTAACTATGGCTACACCTTC.

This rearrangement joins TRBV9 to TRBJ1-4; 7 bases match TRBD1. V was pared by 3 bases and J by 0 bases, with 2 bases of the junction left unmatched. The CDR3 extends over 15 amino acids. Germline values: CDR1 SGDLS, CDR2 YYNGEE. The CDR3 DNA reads TGTGCCAGCAGCGCCACAGGGGCAACTAATGAAAAACTGTTTTTT. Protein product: CASSATGATNEKLFF.

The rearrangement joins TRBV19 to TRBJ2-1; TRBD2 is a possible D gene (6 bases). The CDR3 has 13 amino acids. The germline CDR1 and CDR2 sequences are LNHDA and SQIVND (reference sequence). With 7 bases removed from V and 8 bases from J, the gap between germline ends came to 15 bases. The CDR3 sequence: CASNPSEGYEQFF. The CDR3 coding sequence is TGTGCCAGTAATCCTAGCGAAGGATATGAGCAGTTCTTC.

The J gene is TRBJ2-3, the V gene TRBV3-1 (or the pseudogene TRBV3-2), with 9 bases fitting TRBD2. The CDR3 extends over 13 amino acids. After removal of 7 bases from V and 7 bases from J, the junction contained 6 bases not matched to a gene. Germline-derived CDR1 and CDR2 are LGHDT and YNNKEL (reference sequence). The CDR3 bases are TGTGCCAGCAAGGGGACTAGCCTTTATACGCAGTATTTT. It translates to CASKGTSLYTQYF.

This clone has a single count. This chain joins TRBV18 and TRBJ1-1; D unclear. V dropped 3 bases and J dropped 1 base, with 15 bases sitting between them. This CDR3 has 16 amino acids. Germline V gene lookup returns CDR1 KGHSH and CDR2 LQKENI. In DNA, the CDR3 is TGTGCCAGCTCACCCTATGTAGTCGGATCGAACACTGAAGCTTTCTTT. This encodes CASSPYVVGSNTEAFF.